The text below deals with one T cell receptor beta chain. Its specificity is not known. The sample is drawn from a study of cytotoxic CD8 clonotypes in ibrutinib-treated CLL. The CDR3 runs to 16 residues. V was pared by 4 bases and J by 3 bases, with 20 bases between. Study-level results: Baseline levels of clonality went above those of age-matched healthy donors and moved with circulating CD8+ T-cell counts.

Method: immunoSEQ multiplex PCR; TCRdb's copy keeps in-frame clones and lacks some. The table records around 330,000 clones, roughly 71% of them present only once. The chain recombines TRBV5-3 with TRBJ2-7, with D perhaps matching TRBD2 (6 bases). TRBV5-3 belongs to the ORF category, with a function that is uncertain. The TCR comes from a human donor with chronic lymphocytic leukemia. The specimen comprised PBMCs, sampled after 36 months of ibrutinib treatment. The chain's CDR3 is CARSPDLGLIDYEQYF. DNA for the CDR3: TGTGCCAGAAGCCCGGACTTGGGACTGATCGACTACGAGCAGTACTTC.